The 10 T cell receptor beta chains in this list originate from one sample, sequenced in a study of control samples from healthy donors and cancer patients. Assay: immunoSEQ multiplex PCR; the TCRdb copy retains only in-frame clones and omits some. The table lists around 93,000 clones, about 86% of them singletons. Sequencing was carried out using blood. The receptors were gathered from a man aged 25 to 40 in good health.

This clone was found a few times. V is TRBV4-1 and J is TRBJ1-2; 7 nucleotides agree with TRBD1. The ends lost 2 bases at V and 3 bases at J; junction bases unmatched: 9. CDR3 size: 16 residues. CDR1 and CDR2 (germline): MGHRA, YSYEKL. In nucleotides, the CDR3 is TGCGCCAGCAGCCAACCCCGACAGGGAGGGGACTATGGCTACACCTTC. Translated: CASSQPRQGGDYGYTF.

A single count supports this clone. The gene calls are TRBV9 and TRBJ2-3, with 15 positions matching TRBD2. CDR1 is SGDLS and CDR2 is YYNGEE in the germline V gene. This CDR3 comprises 17 residues. V was pared by 4 bases and J by 0 bases, with 3 bases of the junction left unmatched. The CDR3 sequence is CASSPGLAGGSTDTQYF. The DNA for the CDR3 is TGTGCCAGCAGCCCGGGACTAGCGGGAGGTAGCACAGATACGCAGTATTTT. Complete variable domain (other parts from reference TRBV9 and TRBJ2-3): DSGVTQTPKHLITATGQRVTLRCSPRSGDLSVYWYQQSLDQGLQFLIQYYNGEERAKGNILERFSAQQFPDLHSELNLSSLELGDSALYFCASSPGLAGGSTDTQYFGPGTRLTVL.

The chain has TRBV9 and TRBJ2-1; D assignment may be TRBD1 or TRBD2 (5 bases each). CDR3 size: 16 residues. Trimming cost V 4 bases and J 3 bases, with 17 bases left between them. Germline-derived CDR1 and CDR2 are SGDLS and YYNGEE. The CDR3 DNA reads TGTGCCAGCAGCAATTTTCGGGACGCCGACTACAATGAGCAGTTCTTC. Protein sequence: CASSNFRDADYNEQFF.

V usage is TRBV27 and J usage is TRBJ2-2; D gene uncertain. V was shortened by 5 bases and J by 6 bases, with 7 bases between the two germline ends. This CDR3 is 12 amino acids long. Looked up from germline, CDR1 is MNHEY and CDR2 is SMNVEV (reference sequence). As DNA, the CDR3 is TGTGCCAGCAGTGACCCTCCCGGGGAGCTGTTTTTT. Translated: CASSDPPGELFF.

The chain links TRBV19 to TRBJ2-1; D may correspond to TRBD1 or TRBD2 (5 bases each). The CDR3 consists of 12 residues. Between the trimmed V and J ends, which lost 5 bases and 12 bases, there was a span of 14 bases. In germline, CDR1 is LNHDA, CDR2 SQIVND (reference sequence). CDR3: CASSSGPAGQFF. CDR3 sequence (DNA): TGTGCCAGTAGTTCGGGACCTGCGGGGCAGTTCTTC.

The V call is TRBV14, the J call TRBJ2-7, with a weak D call TRBD2 (6 bases). CDR3 size: 15 residues. Germline loops: CDR1 SGHDN, CDR2 FVKESK. V was trimmed by 3 bases and J by 5 bases, leaving 17 bases between them. The CDR3 sequence: CASSQDWGVAHEQYF. The DNA of the CDR3 is TGTGCCAGCAGCCAGGACTGGGGGGTCGCCCACGAGCAGTACTTC.

V is TRBV11-2 and J is TRBJ2-3; D gene unclear. Germline V CDR1 and CDR2: SGHAT, FQNNGV. The CDR3 runs 16 residues. V lost 4 bases, J lost 1 base, and 15 bases lay in between. CDR3 DNA sequence: TGTGCCAGCAGCTCGTCAGACTTTTACCGCACAGATACGCAGTATTTT. It encodes CASSSSDFYRTDTQYF.

V and J are TRBV12-3 or TRBV12-4 and TRBJ1-1; 8 bases line up with TRBD1. This CDR3 is built from 13 residues. Germline trimming cut 2 bases from V and 6 bases from J; bases unmatched to any gene: 2. The CDR3 region is CASSLQQGAEAFF. In DNA form, the CDR3 reads TGTGCCAGCAGTTTACAACAGGGGGCTGAAGCTTTCTTT.

The chain couples TRBV7-9 to TRBJ1-1; D ambiguous. V was cut by 3 bases and J by 4 bases, with 9 bases left in between. CDR1 is SEHNR and CDR2 is FQNEAQ in the germline V gene (reference sequence). The CDR3 contains 13 residues. CDR3 in DNA: TGTGCCAGCAGCTTCGGTGCGTCCACTGAAGCTTTCTTT. Translation gives CASSFGASTEAFF.

The CDR3 coding sequence is TGCGCCAGCAGCTATTCCCGGGGCTCCTACAATGAGCAGTTCTTC. Protein: CASSYSRGSYNEQFF. V gene TRBV5-1 combines with J gene TRBJ2-1; D might be TRBD2 (5 bases). The germline V gene encodes CDR1 SGHRS and CDR2 YFSETQ. The length of the CDR3 is 15 residues. V was clipped by 3 bases and J by 0 bases, with 10 bases between them.